This T cell receptor (beta chain) was captured in a study of shared clonotypes between healthy human individuals. Study-level points and caveats: Unshared clonotypes carried lower generation probabilities than those common to all four donors.

Several immunoSEQ plates held equal portions of the genomic DNA taken from each subset. This table comes from immunoSEQ multiplex PCR, and its TCRdb copy is limited to in-frame clones, with some not included. The table includes some 2.4 million clones, over 85% detected once. This clone was observed once. Its target is not known. The sequence was collected from a man between 18 and 29 years old in good health. Some clones in this sample may be carry-over from other donors' samples. The sample was naive CD4+ T cells from PBMCs. Subset meaning: CD45RA+ positively selected.

CDR3 in amino acids: CASSLGQFYGYTF. The CDR3, as DNA: TGTGCCAGCAGCCTGGGACAGTTCTATGGCTACACCTTC. The J gene is TRBJ1-2, the V gene TRBV14; 7 bases map to TRBD1. The V segment lost 4 bases and the J segment 4 bases; nucleotides outside the gene matches: 3. CDR1 and CDR2 from the germline V gene are SGHDN and FVKESK. The CDR3 spans 13 residues.